What follows describes a single T cell receptor beta chain. Its antigen is not identified. This entry belongs to a study of post-analysis software for immune sequencing data. At the level of the study: The patients showed relapsing-remitting, secondary progressive and progressive-relapsing multiple sclerosis courses. The study's findings and limits: Relative to controls, patients had five TRBV segments at higher frequency, with TRBV5-6, TRBV5-1 and TRBV20-1 among these.

The CDR3 loop spans 13 amino acids. V lost 8 bases to trimming and J lost 5 bases, with 15 bases between them. Looked up from germline, CDR1 is SNHLY and CDR2 is FYNNEI. Prepared TCR beta cDNA libraries contained unique molecular identifiers. From the PCR reads, TCRdb called clonotypes with MiXCR, one entry per CDR3 protein. Counted here are some 800,000 distinct CDR3 sequences, roughly 50% occurring once; the ten biggest clones make up roughly 4.5%. The material sequenced was blood. The TCR was taken from a girl aged 10-17 years with multiple sclerosis. The chain is built from TRBV2 and TRBJ1-2; the D is unclear. CDR3 in DNA: TGTGCCAGCGGCTCGACAACAGTATATGGCTACACCTTC. The encoded protein is CASGSTTVYGYTF.